These 25 T cell receptor beta chains share one sample of origin, sequenced in a study of blood T cell repertoires in COVID-19. The protocol was immunoSEQ multiplex PCR, while the TCRdb copy is restricted to in-frame clones and leaves out a portion. The top ten clones hold 0.75% to 0.9% of a sample with fewer than 300,000 clones, approximately 90% of them seen once. The sequenced sample was peripheral blood. The receptor source for this set is a man aged 30 to 39 with acute or convalescent COVID-19.

The J gene is TRBJ1-4, the V gene TRBV5-1; 12 bases match TRBD1. V was pared by 3 bases and J by 8 bases, with 5 bases of the junction left unmatched. Germline CDR1 and CDR2: SGHRS and YFSETQ. The CDR3 has 15 residues. The CDR3 here is CASSSRGTGGEKLFF. In DNA form, the CDR3 reads TGCGCCAGCAGCTCCAGAGGGACAGGGGGCGAAAAACTGTTTTTT.

The rearrangement uses TRBV7-2 and TRBJ1-2; D ambiguous. CDR3 length: 13 amino acids. Germline V gene data show CDR1 as SGHTA and CDR2 as FQGNSA. Trimming left V 1 base short and J 5 bases short, with 8 bases between. CDR3 sequence reads: CASSLGAGYGYTF. The CDR3 DNA reads as TGTGCCAGCAGCTTAGGGGCGGGGTATGGCTACACCTTC.

The chain employs TRBV5-4 and TRBJ2-7, with 7 bases identical to TRBD1. Germline-derived CDR1 and CDR2 are SGHNT and YYREEE (reference sequence). This CDR3 has 16 residues. J lost 2 bases, V lost 2 bases, and 10 bases had no gene match. For the CDR3, the DNA is TGTGCCAGCAGCTTTGGGCCCGACAGGGCCACCTACGAGCAGTACTTC. It codes for CASSFGPDRATYEQYF.

This chain connects TRBV7-9 to TRBJ1-4; TRBD1 agrees at 8 bases. Trimming cost V 5 bases and J 6 bases; bases outside gene matches: 14. The germline V gene has CDR1 SEHNR and CDR2 FQNEAQ (reference sequence). The CDR3 sequence is 17 residues long. The CDR3 region is CASSQTGGATQHEKLFF. DNA for the CDR3: TGTGCCAGCAGCCAAACAGGGGGAGCTACCCAGCATGAAAAACTGTTTTTT.

Comments on this clone: This CDR3 is also generated by other DNA sequences in the sample. V is TRBV12-3 or TRBV12-4 and J is TRBJ2-3; no firm D call. V lost 6 bases to trimming and J lost 6 bases, with 7 bases between them. The CDR3 covers 11 residues. DNA of the CDR3: TGTGCCAGCAGCCTCCGGGATACGCAGTATTTT. It specifies CASSLRDTQYF.

Turning to this clone: The sample holds other DNA sequences that translate to the same CDR3. The chain recombines TRBV7-9 with TRBJ2-3; D may be TRBD2 (6 bases). The CDR3 runs 12 residues. V was cut by 3 bases and J by 6 bases, with 7 bases left in between. Germline-derived CDR1 and CDR2 are SEHNR and FQNEAQ (reference sequence). In nucleotides, the CDR3 is TGTGCCAGCAGCTTTGGGGGGGATACGCAGTATTTT. The encoded protein is CASSFGGDTQYF.

The chain couples TRBV6-1 to TRBJ1-2; D gene uncertain. Germline V gene data show CDR1 as MNHNS and CDR2 as SASEGT. The CDR3 spans 13 residues. V lost 3 bases to trimming and J lost 4 bases, with 9 bases between them. The CDR3 reads CASSDSPSYGYTF. The CDR3 DNA follows: TGTGCCAGCAGTGATAGTCCGAGCTATGGCTACACCTTC.

V is TRBV7-8 and J is TRBJ2-7, with 10 bases matching TRBD1. The CDR3 has 16 residues. The ends lost 2 bases at V and 2 bases at J; junction bases unmatched: 6. Germline CDR1 and CDR2: SGHVS and FQNEAQ. CDR3 in amino acids: CASSLMGGTGAYEQYF. CDR3 bases: TGTGCCAGCAGCTTAATGGGTGGGACAGGGGCCTACGAGCAGTACTTC.

The V and J genes are TRBV30 and TRBJ2-1; D unresolved. Germline CDR1 reads GTSNPN; CDR2 reads SVGIG (reference sequence). V was clipped by 2 bases and J by 0 bases, with 8 bases between them. The CDR3 contains 14 residues. The CDR3 here is CAWSPMSSYNEQFF. The DNA for the CDR3 is TGTGCCTGGAGTCCAATGAGCTCCTACAATGAGCAGTTCTTC.

This chain connects TRBV5-1 to TRBJ2-1, with 14 bases matching TRBD2. Trimming removed 4 bases from V and 7 bases from J; junction bases left unmatched: 7. CDR1 is SGHRS, CDR2 YFSETQ, per germline. The CDR3 loop spans 16 amino acids. CDR3 loop: CASSHRGTSGRNEQFF. DNA for the CDR3: TGCGCCAGCAGCCACCGAGGGACTAGCGGGAGAAATGAGCAGTTCTTC.

This chain connects TRBV19 to TRBJ1-1, with 9 bases identical to TRBD1. V shed 7 bases and J 2 bases; nucleotides not matched to a gene: 5. Germline CDR1 reads LNHDA; CDR2 reads SQIVND (reference sequence). This CDR3 has 14 residues. The CDR3 region is CASTRDRDNTEAFF. CDR3 in DNA: TGTGCCAGTACCCGGGACAGGGACAACACTGAAGCTTTCTTT.

The chain carries TRBV2 and TRBJ1-5, with D perhaps TRBD1 (6 bases). The V and J ends lost 5 bases and 2 bases respectively, with 13 bases between them. This CDR3 contains 15 residues. Per the germline V gene, CDR1 is SNHLY and CDR2 is FYNNEI. CDR3 sequence (DNA): TGTGCCAGCAGTCGGGACATTCTTGGCAATCAGCCCCAGCATTTT. Its translation is CASSRDILGNQPQHF.

The J gene is TRBJ2-1, the V gene TRBV2; TRBD1 aligns across 8 bases. The CDR3 runs 14 residues. Germline V lookup: CDR1 SNHLY, CDR2 FYNNEI. V was clipped by 6 bases and J by 0 bases; unmatched bases: 1. This CDR3 is CASRDRVSYNEQFF. DNA of the CDR3: TGTGCCAGCAGGGACAGGGTCTCCTACAATGAGCAGTTCTTC.

V and J are TRBV6-6 and TRBJ2-2, with 7 nucleotides matching TRBD1. The V gene's germline CDR1 is MNHNY and CDR2 SVGAGI (reference sequence). The CDR3 has 15 residues. The J segment lost 0 bases and the V segment lost 8 bases, leaving 6 bases of the junction unmatched. The CDR3 coding sequence is TGTGCCAGCCGCTCCGGGACAGCGAACACCGGGGAGCTGTTTTTT. It yields the protein CASRSGTANTGELFF.

This CDR3 is CASSQGNIAAFF. In DNA, the CDR3 is TGTGCCAGCAGCCAGGGCAATATTGCGGCTTTCTTT. This rearrangement joins TRBV6-5 to TRBJ1-1; D possibly corresponds to TRBD1 (5 bases). The CDR3 has 12 residues. Trimming stripped 6 bases from V and 11 bases from J, with 16 bases between. Germline values: CDR1 MNHEY, CDR2 SVGAGI.

This rearrangement joins TRBV7-2 to TRBJ1-2; D is undetermined. The germline V gene has CDR1 SGHTA and CDR2 FQGNSA. V was cut by 2 bases and J by 8 bases, with 9 bases left in between. This CDR3 is built from 12 residues. Here the CDR3 DNA reads TGTGCCAGCAGCTTACCGATAGAGGGCTACACCTTC. It is translated as CASSLPIEGYTF.

This chain uses TRBV19 with TRBJ2-5, with TRBD2 matching over 11 bases. J was trimmed by 5 bases and V by 6 bases; bases with no gene match: 14. The CDR3 contains 17 residues. The V gene's germline CDR1 is LNHDA and CDR2 SQIVND (reference sequence). CDR3 DNA sequence: TGTGCCAGTAGGGACCGACCGGGACTAGCGGCATGGGAGACCCAGTACTTC. It encodes CASRDRPGLAAWETQYF.

The chain carries TRBV30 and TRBJ2-4; D uncertain. V was trimmed by 5 bases and J by 0 bases, leaving 11 bases between them. The CDR3 is 14 amino acids. The germline V gene has CDR1 GTSNPN and CDR2 SVGIG (reference sequence). CDR3 sequence: CAWQPPVAKNIQYF. The CDR3 region has the DNA TGTGCCTGGCAACCCCCGGTAGCCAAAAACATTCAGTACTTC.

This clone was counted many times. V gene TRBV4-1 combines with J gene TRBJ2-7; TRBD1 matches 9 bases. The CDR3 has 14 residues. The germline V gene encodes CDR1 MGHRA and CDR2 YSYEKL. J was trimmed by 2 bases and V by 8 bases; bases with no gene match: 7. CDR3 amino acids: CASSSGTGTYEQYF. Written as DNA, the CDR3 is TGCGCCAGCTCGTCCGGGACAGGGACCTACGAGCAGTACTTC.

The V and J genes are TRBV2 and TRBJ1-2; D uncertain. Trimming took off 5 bases at V and 5 bases at J, with 6 bases between the two ends. The CDR3 is 11 amino acids. Germline V gene sequence: CDR1 SNHLY, CDR2 FYNNEI. This CDR3 is CASSWTYGYTF. The CDR3 DNA reads TGTGCCAGCAGTTGGACTTATGGCTACACCTTC.

The gene calls are TRBV7-9 and TRBJ2-7; TRBD2 matches at 12 bases. This CDR3 contains 15 residues. Germline V lookup: CDR1 SEHNR, CDR2 FQNEAQ (reference sequence). Unmatched junction bases numbered 7, after V lost 5 bases and J lost 5 bases. The CDR3 sequence: CASSQRTSGVHEQYF. As DNA, the CDR3 is TGTGCCAGCAGCCAACGGACTAGCGGGGTGCACGAGCAGTACTTC.

V is TRBV19 and J is TRBJ1-1, with D perhaps TRBD1 (5 bases). V was cut by 3 bases and J by 4 bases, with 12 bases left in between. CDR1 LNHDA and CDR2 SQIVND come from the germline V gene (reference sequence). This CDR3 has 14 residues. CDR3 bases: TGTGCCAGTAGTATGCAGGGTGCGAGCACTGAAGCTTTCTTT. It yields the protein CASSMQGASTEAFF. The whole variable domain, remainder taken from reference TRBV19 and TRBJ1-1, is DGGITQSPKYLFRKEGQNVTLSCEQNLNHDAMYWYRQDPGQGLRLIYYSQIVNDFQKGDIAEGYSVSREKKESFPLTVTSAQKNPTAFYLCASSMQGASTEAFFGQGTRLTVV.

This rearrangement joins TRBV12-3 or TRBV12-4 to TRBJ1-5, with D unresolved. CDR3 length: 11 amino acids. Between the trimmed V and J ends, which lost 4 bases and 9 bases, there was a span of 7 bases. The CDR3 loop reads CASSSGVPQHF. The CDR3 DNA sequence: TGTGCCAGCAGTTCCGGGGTGCCCCAGCATTTT.

The V gene is TRBV6-1, the J gene TRBJ2-7; weak D call: TRBD1 (7 bases). Germline V CDR1 and CDR2: MNHNS, SASEGT. This CDR3 region has 15 residues. Trimming shortened V by 1 base and J by 1 base, and 11 bases separated the two germline ends. CDR3 nucleotides: TGTGCCAGCAGTGAAGTGGCAGGGGGGTCCTACGAGCAGTACTTC. This gives the protein CASSEVAGGSYEQYF.

The DNA for the CDR3 is TGTGCCAGCAGTTTGACTCCGGGAGGAGATGAGCAGTTCTTC. This sequence encodes CASSLTPGGDEQFF. The chain uses TRBV27 and TRBJ2-1; 7 nucleotides agree with TRBD2. V trimming: 3 bases; J trimming: 8 bases; junction bases outside the gene matches: 7. This CDR3 contains 14 residues. CDR1 is MNHEY, CDR2 SMNVEV, per germline (reference sequence).